This TCR beta chain stems from a study of T-cell reconstitution after alpha-beta-depleted transplantation in children (TCRdb year 2016). Regarding the complete study: Using TCR repertoire profiling, the study quantitatively followed how T-cell immune reconstitution unfolded in children after TCRalphabeta/CD19-depleted allogeneic hematopoietic cell transplantation. Paper-wide results and their limitations: Over the following months the frequencies of hyperexpanded clones went down, and after one year T-cell counts and TCRbeta diversity were mostly credited to newly produced T cells. In some patients, the high TCRbeta diversity seen at day 60 was put down to recipient T cells and intrathymic progenitors that had survived conditioning. The apparently early alphabetaT-cell count recovery about two months after transplant was reportedly dependent on only several hundred rapidly expanded clones derived from non-depleted graft cells.

The CDR3 measures 18 amino acids from cysteine to phenylalanine. Only CDR3 DNA remains: 54 bases, in frame from the first base. Taken from the germline V gene, the CDR1 and CDR2 loops are MNHEY and SVGAGI. Between the V and J ends, shortened by 2 bases and 4 bases respectively, the junction contains 21 bases. Taken with the paper, the label for treatment or condition translates to: allogeneic hematopoietic cell transplantation with graft depleted of TCRalphabeta T cells and CD19 B cells. The transplant recipients were children given TCRalphabeta/CD19-depleted allogeneic hematopoietic cell grafts. The library was prepared using PCR. The sample was run on an Illumina HiSeq 2500. To normalize quantification of the TCRbeta repertoire, the TCR libraries were built with molecular barcoding that relied on unique molecular identifiers. Using fastp at Q25 and MiXCR, TCRdb reprocessed the public reads and kept productive beta chains. Rows with a matching CDR3 protein are joined into one entry that keeps the most common DNA and genes. The sample contains 530,000 or so distinct CDR3 sequences, 27% of them found a single time. Around a third of the sample belongs to the ten largest clones.

This clonotype was counted between two and nine times. The antigen this receptor binds is unknown. No quality values exist for individual bases; no much larger clone is one base distant. The sequence was obtained from a boy less than two years old with Wiskott-Aldrich syndrome, due to receive a stem cell transplant. Sample: PBMCs, taken before TCRalphabeta/CD19-depleted stem cell transplant. The sequence links TRBV6-5 to TRBJ2-1, with TRBD2 tentatively as D gene (5 bases match). This receptor carries the CDR3 CASSYDRGVGVVYNEQFF. The DNA sequence follows: TGTGCCAGCAGTTACGACCGTGGGGTGGGAGTTGTATACAATGAGCAGTTCTTC.